The T cell receptor beta chain described here comes from a study of OX40 agonist ivuxolimab in advanced cancers. The overall study: With a range of roughly 20 to 85, age averaged approximately 60 years, and nearly 85% were male.

Libraries were prepared by immunoSEQ multiplex PCR; TCRdb keeps only in-frame clonotypes and omits some of them. The sample consists of about 64,000 clones, 70% to 90% of them appearing once. Germline V gene sequence: CDR1 SGHTS, CDR2 YDEGEE. V dropped 2 bases and J dropped 5 bases, with 5 bases sitting between them. This CDR3 has 12 amino acids. It was autoimmune disease history or systemic immunosuppression that excluded patients. Blood draws occurred at baseline, cycle 4 day 1, and cycle 7 day 1. The V and J genes are TRBV5-8 and TRBJ1-5; D uncertain. The source is an adult with an advanced solid tumor such as melanoma, head and neck, liver or kidney cancer. The specimen comprised CD4+ or CD8+ T cells sorted from blood, sampled in a trial of the OX40 agonist ivuxolimab. The CDR3 loop is CASSLRYQPQHF. The CDR3 DNA reads TGTGCCAGCAGCTTAAGGTATCAGCCCCAGCATTTT. The full variable domain, its missing parts supplied by reference TRBV5-8 and TRBJ1-5, is EAGVTQSPTHLIKTRGQQATLRCSPISGHTSVYWYQQALGLGLQFLLWYDEGEERNRGNFPPRFSGRQFPNYSSELNVNALELEDSALYLCASSLRYQPQHFGDGTRLSIL.